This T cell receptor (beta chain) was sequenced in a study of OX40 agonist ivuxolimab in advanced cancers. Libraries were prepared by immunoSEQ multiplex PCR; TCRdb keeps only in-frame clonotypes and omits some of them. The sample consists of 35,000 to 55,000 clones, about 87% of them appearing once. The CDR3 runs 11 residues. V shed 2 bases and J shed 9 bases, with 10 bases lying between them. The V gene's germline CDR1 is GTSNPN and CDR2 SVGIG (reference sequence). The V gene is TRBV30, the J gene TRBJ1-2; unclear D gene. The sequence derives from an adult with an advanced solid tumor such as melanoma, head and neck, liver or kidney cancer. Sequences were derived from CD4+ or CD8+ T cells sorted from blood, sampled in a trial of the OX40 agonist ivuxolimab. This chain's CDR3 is CAWSSAARYTF. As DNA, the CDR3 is TGTGCCTGGAGTTCCGCGGCACGCTACACCTTC.